This T cell receptor (beta chain) was sequenced for a study of T cells in Graves' hyperthyroidism and ophthalmopathy. Researchers took RNA transcripts and amplified the TCR beta CDR3 regions from them. In the first-round RT-PCR of the TCR CDR3, the HTBI primer set was used. TCRdb re-analysed the multiplex PCR reads in MiXCR, keeping a single row per CDR3 protein. The sample includes around 520,000 distinct CDR3 sequences, around 22% of them seen just once. Ophthalmopathy patients all had a Clinical Activity Score of at least 3, a NOSPECS grade of at least 4 and disease under 3 months old. Uncontrolled infection, other autoimmune disease, pregnancy or lactation disqualified patients from enrolment. This clonotype was counted many times. What it binds is unknown. Points from the study as a whole: Researchers found most expanded thyroid clonotypes above 0.001 in blood as well.

Germline V CDR1 and CDR2: MDHEN, SYDVKM. Trimming shortened V by 6 bases and J by 8 bases, and 19 bases separated the two germline ends. The length of the CDR3 is 14 residues. The chain recombines TRBV28 with TRBJ1-2; D might be TRBD1 (6 bases). Sample: blood. This clonotype was sampled from a woman aged 25 to 39 with Graves' ophthalmopathy. The CDR3 here is CASREGSNRVGYTF. In DNA, the CDR3 is TGTGCCAGCAGGGAAGGATCAAACAGGGTCGGCTACACCTTC.